This TCR beta chain comes out of a study of cytomegalovirus exposure and HLA in healthy donors. The study, taken as a whole, reports: An analysis was carried out later, and it reportedly showed fewer N-insertions in an Asian-associated ancestry cluster than the 666-donor mean.

Notes on this clone: Its specificity is not known.

The PCR contained 60 Vbeta and 13 Jbeta primers. The method was immunoSEQ multiplex PCR; TCRdb's version includes in-frame clones alone and lacks a portion of them. The sample records 100,000 to 120,000 clones, over 65% being singletons. V was clipped by 3 bases and J by 5 bases; unmatched bases: 8. CDR3 length equals 15 residues. Germline CDR1 is MGHRA and CDR2 is YSYEKL. The sample comprised PBMCs. The sequence came from a woman aged 25 to 39 in good health and CMV-seronegative. The rearrangement links TRBV4-1 to TRBJ1-1, with 8 positions matching TRBD1. The CDR3: CASSHPRGQRTEAFF. The CDR3 DNA is TGCGCCAGCAGCCATCCCAGGGGGCAGCGAACTGAAGCTTTCTTT.